This T cell receptor beta chain was profiled in a study of regulatory T cells in long-lasting Graves disease. Sequencing libraries for TCR beta were prepared with iRepertoire HTBI primers and Arm-PCR of CDR3 regions. TCRdb re-called the multiplex PCR reads with MiXCR, one entry per CDR3 protein. Of some 330,000 distinct CDR3 sequences in the sample, approximately 23% were seen once. Sample time point: persistent/refractory GD, antithyroid drugs over 5 years with positive TRAb. RNA from PBMCs was the source of the TCR library. The CDR3 runs 14 residues. CDR1 is SEHNR and CDR2 is FQNEAQ in the germline V gene (reference sequence). V shed 3 bases, J shed 5 bases, and the junction held 5 bases outside the gene matches.

This TCR was sampled from a woman in her thirties or forties with Graves disease. The J gene is TRBJ2-7, the V gene TRBV7-9, with TRBD2 identical over 9 bases. Specimen: peripheral blood mononuclear cells (PBMCs), collected when the disease was refractory, from a patient treated with antithyroid drugs. The DNA for the CDR3 is TGTGCCAGCAGCTTCTTTGCGGGAGGGAACGAGCAGTACTTC. It yields the protein CASSFFAGGNEQYF.